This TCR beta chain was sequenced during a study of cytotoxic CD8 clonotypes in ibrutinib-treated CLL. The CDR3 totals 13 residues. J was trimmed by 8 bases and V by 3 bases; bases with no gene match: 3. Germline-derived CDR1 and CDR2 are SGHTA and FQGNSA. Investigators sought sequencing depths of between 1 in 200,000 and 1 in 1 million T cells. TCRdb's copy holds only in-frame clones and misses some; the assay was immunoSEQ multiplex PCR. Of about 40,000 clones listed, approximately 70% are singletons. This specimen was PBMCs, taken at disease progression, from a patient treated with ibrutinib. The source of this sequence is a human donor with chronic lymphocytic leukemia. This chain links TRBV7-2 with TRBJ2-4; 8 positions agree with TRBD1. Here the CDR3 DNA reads TGTGCCAGCAGCTTTCTACAGGGGGACATTCAGTACTTC. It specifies CASSFLQGDIQYF.